The TCR beta chain described here comes from a study of T cells in Graves' hyperthyroidism and ophthalmopathy. Study-level information: At the time of initial diagnosis and before any treatment, peripheral blood was collected.

There are many counts of this clonotype. Its antigen is unidentified. TCR beta CDR3 sequences were amplified from RNA transcripts. Using the HTBI primer set, a first-round RT-PCR was run on the TCR CDR3. TCRdb recomputed calls from the multiplex PCR reads with MiXCR, one row per CDR3 protein. The table records over 700,000 distinct CDR3 sequences, over 15% of them present only once. Whole-study results and caveats: Most clonotypes expanded in thyroid above 0.001 were likewise present in blood.

V dropped 6 bases and J dropped 6 bases, with 15 bases sitting between them. Per germline, CDR1 LGHDT and CDR2 YNNKEL (reference sequence). There are 14 residues in the CDR3. Those with hyperthyroidism were 18 to 65 years old, newly diagnosed, and ill for under 2 months. The sample taken for sequencing was blood. The clonotype was recovered from a woman in her fifties or sixties with Graves' hyperthyroidism that later progressed to Graves' ophthalmopathy. This rearrangement joins TRBV3-1 to TRBJ1-5; D is possibly TRBD1 (6 bases). CDR3 in amino acids: CASSGGPQGQPQHF. The CDR3 nucleotides are TGTGCCAGCAGTGGGGGCCCCCAGGGTCAGCCCCAGCATTTT.